This T cell receptor beta chain was profiled in a study of T cell repertoires in cytomegalovirus infection. This clonotype was observed a few times. Its antigen is still unknown. A single record per CDR3 protein comes from TCRdb applying MiXCR to the reads. The sample lists 140,000 to 150,000 distinct CDR3 sequences, approximately 30% seen once, with about 50% in the top ten. V was pared by 8 bases and J by 3 bases, with 17 bases between. The CDR3 runs 15 residues. This rearrangement joins TRBV12-3 or TRBV12-4 to TRBJ1-5; tentatively, D is TRBD1 (6 bases). The sample here was CD8+ T cells from cultured PBMCs, taken from culture after CMV antigen stimulation. The sequence derives from a human donor in good health (CMV status not recorded). Some clones in this sample may be carry-over from other donors' samples. CDR3 sequence: CASRGGFSFNQPQHF. CDR3 nucleotides: TGTGCCAGCCGAGGGGGGTTTAGCTTCAATCAGCCCCAGCATTTT.